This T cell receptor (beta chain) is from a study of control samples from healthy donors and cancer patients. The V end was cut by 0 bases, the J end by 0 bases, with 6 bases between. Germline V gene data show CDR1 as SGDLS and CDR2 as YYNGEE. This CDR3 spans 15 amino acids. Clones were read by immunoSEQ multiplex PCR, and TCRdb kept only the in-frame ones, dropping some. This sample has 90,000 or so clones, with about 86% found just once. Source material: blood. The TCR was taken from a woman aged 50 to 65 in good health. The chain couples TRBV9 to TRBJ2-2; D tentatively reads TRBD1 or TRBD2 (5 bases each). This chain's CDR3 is CASSVGGTNTGELFF. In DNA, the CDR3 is TGTGCCAGCAGCGTAGGGGGGACGAACACCGGGGAGCTGTTTTTT.